The T cell receptor (beta chain) described here comes from a study of spatial heterogeneity in lung cancer (dated by TCRdb to the late 2010s). Background for the entire study: More beta-chain than alpha-chain transcripts were consistently detected, likely reflecting higher beta-chain transcript abundance. The study linked features of the TCR repertoire to counts of nonsynonymous mutations, which were determined by whole-exome sequencing of tumor tissue. In non-small cell lung cancer, the study made a quantitative comparison of TCR alpha and beta repertoires among multiple tumor regions, matched nontumor lung and blood. Both alpha and beta chains were TCR-sequenced in around 220 tumor regions, around 64 matched nontumor lung samples and approximately 50 PBMC samples obtained at surgery. In the raw uncorrected reads, each unique combination of TCR and UMI appeared more than ten times on average.

Results and caveats for the whole study, not just this receptor: Additional single-cell paired TCR alpha and beta sequencing was considered necessary to confirm, at a functional level, the hypothesis that regional TCRs recognize regional mutations. Ubiquitous expanded tumor TCRs were detected in blood more often at tumor resection than at routine follow-up.

What this sample's time point label stands for: sample taken at primary tumor resection. Whole RNA extracted from tumor and nontumor lung tissue, or from cryopreserved PBMC samples, was used for TCR sequencing without cell sorting. Samples were obtained from approximately 72 patients with early-stage, untreated non-small cell lung cancer from the lung TRACERx cohort. Only patients for whom sufficient RNA was available from at least two tumor regions were selected for TCR sequencing. Via the germline V gene, CDR1 is SGHTA and CDR2 FQGTGA. The CDR3 goes from the cysteine to the phenylalanine over 22 residues. The only DNA kept is the CDR3, 66 bases in frame from the first base. Cut back by 0 bases and 0 bases, the V and J ends lie 27 bases apart. Library preparation used 5' RACE. The sequencing machine was a NextSeq 500. The TCR library protocol attached a unique molecular identifier to each TCR cDNA molecule to allow correction of PCR and sequencing errors. The authors processed their data as follows. Decombinator tools were used for TCR identification, UMI-based error correction and CDR3 extraction. Expanded TCRs were defined as those above a frequency of 2 per 1,000, corresponding to the top 1% of the tumor frequency distribution. Rényi diversity was computed with the R vegan package after subsampling each repertoire 100 times to 5,000 TCRs. CDR3 similarity networks were built from amino acid triplet string-kernel similarity, with CDR3s being connected when pairwise similarity was above 0.82. TCRdb reran the public reads through fastp at Q25 and MiXCR, keeping productive beta chains. All rows with the same CDR3 protein become a single entry with the most common DNA and genes. These V and J calls rely on TCRdb rather than the paper's analysis. In all, the sample holds 25,000 or so distinct CDR3 sequences, and 2.5% to 4% of those were seen once. 29% of the sample lies in the top ten.

At least ten counts were recorded for this clonotype. Its antigen is not yet known. Base qualities are missing; no much larger clone stands one base away. In this chain, TRBV7-3 is recombined with TRBJ2-1, with the D gene not confidently named. This TCR came from a female donor with early-stage non-small cell lung cancer. The sequenced sample was PBMCs, obtained at surgery. In nucleotides, the sequence is TGTGCCAGCAGCTTAACGAGCCCCTTCCCAGGTCAGCTCCGGAGCTCCTACAATGAGCAGTTCTTC. Translated, this is CASSLTSPFPGQLRSSYNEQFF.